The source of this T cell receptor (beta chain) is a study of tumor-infiltrating lymphocytes in localized non-small cell lung cancer. Background on the study: From each patient, both tumor and uninvolved lung, non-adjacent to tumor, were sampled. Overall study findings and caveats: Tumors had more T cell infiltration than uninvolved lung, per TCRbeta sequencing and CD3 counts. Each assay used a separate piece of the same tissue. TCR sequencing covered a subset of patients with enough tissue.

The table came from immunoSEQ multiplex PCR; TCRdb's copy has only in-frame clones and leaves some out. The sample lists some 10,000 clones; 60% were seen once. This clone was counted only a few times. What it binds is not known. The trim removed 3 bases at V and 2 bases at J, leaving 6 bases unmatched. The CDR3 extends over 15 amino acids. The germline CDR1 and CDR2 sequences are SGHAT and FQNNGV. This chain joins TRBV11-2 and TRBJ1-1; 7 bases are shared with TRBD1. The receptor was isolated from a human donor with non-small cell lung cancer. Sequencing was carried out using uninvolved lung tissue not adjacent to the tumor. CDR3: CASSLALGGNTEAFF. The CDR3 DNA reads as TGTGCCAGCAGCTTGGCCCTAGGGGGCAACACTGAAGCTTTCTTT.